This record concerns one T cell receptor beta chain sequence. This specimen belongs to a study of blood T cell repertoires in COVID-19. Study background: T cells, B-cell-depleted T cells, or PBMCs supplied cDNA or gDNA.

Assay: immunoSEQ multiplex PCR; the TCRdb copy retains only in-frame clones and omits some. In the table there are roughly 280,000 clones, about nine tenths of which are singletons. Trimming cost V 3 bases and J 5 bases, with 13 bases left between them. The CDR3 totals 13 residues. Looked up from germline, CDR1 is GTSNPN and CDR2 is SVGIG (reference sequence). The sequence was obtained from a woman in her thirties with COVID-19, enrolled during active disease. The V call is TRBV30, the J call TRBJ1-1; D gene unclear. Sequencing was carried out using peripheral blood. CDR3 nucleotides: TGTGCCTGGAGCCAGCTAGGAGGAACTGAAGCTTTCTTT. It yields the protein CAWSQLGGTEAFF.